Below, one T cell receptor (beta chain) is given with its context. The sample holds many counts of this clonotype. Its binding antigen is unknown. The record has no base qualities; no much larger clone is one base away. The sample originates from a study of regulatory T cells in long-lasting Graves disease (dated by TCRdb to the early 2020s). Study-wide context: Patients with newly diagnosed Graves' disease had been on antithyroid drugs for under 3 months. Persistent Graves' disease patients were compared with newly diagnosed Graves' disease patients by peripheral blood TCR sequencing and RNA sequencing. The study was registered as a clinical trial and conducted in China. A total of roughly 35 samples underwent TCR sequencing: about 13 from persistent and roughly 20 from newly diagnosed Graves' disease patients.

What the authors observed across the whole study: More public clonotypes were shared among persistent patients (2,741) than among newly diagnosed patients (roughly 1,000). The small sample size was acknowledged by the authors as a limitation that may reduce accuracy. Sequencing and analysis were limited to the TCR beta chain. Persistent Graves' disease patients showed lower TCR Shannon entropy and fewer highly expanded clones than newly diagnosed patients, suggesting clonal expansion. The study examined only peripheral blood because the primary lesion, thyroid tissue, could not be accessed. Persistent disease showed preferential use of TRBV28, TRBJ1-2 and TRBJ2-5, whereas newly diagnosed disease favored TRBV20-1 and TRBJ2-1.

Receptors were amplified or captured by multiplex PCR. The reads were generated on an Illumina HiSeq 4000. TCR beta libraries were built with iRepertoire HTBI primers and Arm-PCR amplification of CDR3 regions. Before sequencing, the PCR products underwent gel purification. The study's own analysis went as follows. Gene usage analysis of CDR3 amino acid clonotypes relied on the approximately 60 TRBV and over 13 TRBJ segments identified across samples. Filtered high-quality paired reads were merged into contigs using COPE and FqMerger. Contigs were aligned with BLAST to IMGT TRBV, TRBD and TRBJ reference genes, and CDR3 was defined per IMGT. Clonotypes above 0.1% frequency were classified as highly expanded clones. Repertoire diversity was measured by Shannon entropy, and V-J evenness by the Gini coefficient. Public clonotypes were defined as clonotypes shared by more than one individual. TCRdb cleaned the public reads at Q25 with fastp, built clones with MiXCR and kept in-frame beta chains. Every distinct CDR3 protein forms one entry, paired with its most common genes and DNA. TCRdb's processing, not the study's, gives the V and J calls here. In this sample the table shows roughly 360,000 distinct CDR3 sequences, approximately 10% of which occur a single time. The ten largest make up 15% to 20% of the sample.

The meaning of the sample's time point label: newly diagnosed GD, antithyroid drugs for less than 3 months. For both TCR sequencing and RNA sequencing, RNA was extracted from PBMCs using TRIzol. Graves' disease was diagnosed according to American Thyroid Association guidelines. The patients came from an endocrinology department in Xi'an, China. From each patient, approximately 9 milliliters of peripheral blood was collected into an EDTA anticoagulant tube. Ficoll Paque Plus density gradient separation was used to isolate PBMCs, and no additional T cell sorting was done. An Agilent 2100 Bioanalyzer and agarose gel were used to check RNA quality, while a NanoDrop 2000 measured RNA concentration. The germline V gene gives CDR1 as MNHNS and CDR2 as SASEGT. V was cut back by 4 bases and J by 0 bases, leaving a gap of 9 bases between them. CDR3 length: 14 amino acids, cysteine to phenylalanine. Only CDR3 DNA is held: 42 bases, read in frame from base 1.

These data were also reused for a study on T cells in Graves' hyperthyroidism and ophthalmopathy. As the second publication notes: Graves' hyperthyroidism was defined as stable when no progression to ophthalmopathy occurred over 18 months of follow-up. Hyperthyroidism patients were aged 18 to 65 years and newly diagnosed, with disease duration of less than 2 months. The study excluded patients with uncontrolled infections, other autoimmune diseases, pregnancy or lactation. Clinical symptoms, serum thyroxine and TRAb, thyroid ultrasound, and orbital computed tomography formed the basis for the diagnoses. The TCR CDR3 was subjected to a first round of RT-PCR using the HTBI primer set and the Qiagen OneStep RT-PCR kit. Most expanded thyroid clonotypes (frequency above 0.001) were also found in blood, which suggests that blood repertoires may mirror thyroid immune responses. In cross-validation, a model built on a 13 V-J signature told ophthalmopathy apart from stable hyperthyroidism with under 90% sensitivity and about 81% specificity, and in testing the same model reached 80%/75%. In validation, the model predicted progression to ophthalmopathy a median of about 5.9 months before onset, with roughly 71% sensitivity and almost 75% specificity. To identify TCR V-J signatures that set the groups apart, the researchers used a discovery cohort of about a hundred patients, made up of roughly 45 with Graves' ophthalmopathy and about 55 with stable Graves' hyperthyroidism. An independent validation cohort of under 20 hyperthyroidism patients and over 15 patients who later progressed to ophthalmopathy tested prospective prediction of ophthalmopathy. For training and testing, the 100 or so patients in the discovery cohort were randomly divided in a 7:3 ratio. In about 6 Graves' hyperthyroidism patients, the study also compared T-cell repertoires from thyroid tissue with T-cell repertoires from blood. After blood sampling, hyperthyroidism patients were treated with methimazole at a starting dose of 30 mg daily, and ophthalmopathy patients were treated with high-dose intravenous methylprednisolone. The libraries were constructed in a second round of multiplex PCR and then size-selected and purified. The libraries were sequenced on an Illumina HiSeq2000 using paired-end 100 bp reads. SOAPnuke was used to process the raw data, removing reads that contained adapters or uncalled bases, had a mean Phred below 15, or lacked an exact match to the constant primer or identifier. High-quality paired reads were merged using COPE v1.2.5, and each unique nucleotide sequence was defined as a clonotype. MiTCR v1.1 was used to align the clonotypes against IMGT TRBV, TRBD and TRBJ reference segments. The analysis included only V-J combinations with a frequency above 0.0001, which together covered 98% to 99.2% of the repertoires. The TCS score was defined as the ratio of F50 (clonal expansion) to E x V (chaos), calculated using BLOSUM62-based TCRdist between CDR3 peptides within each V-J. Welch's t-statistics and random forest reduced fewer than 550 V-J features to under 15, which were used in a naive Bayes classifier (R e1071). No statistical method was used to fix the sample size in advance, and group allocation was not hidden from the investigators. TCR Vbeta CDR3 sequencing of approximately 140 peripheral blood samples (under 45 ophthalmopathy, over 70 hyperthyroidism and roughly 17 progressor patients) is reported in the paper.

The source was peripheral blood mononuclear cells (PBMCs), collected at new diagnosis, from a patient treated with antithyroid drugs. The chain joins TRBV6-1 to TRBJ1-1; the D gene cannot be named for sure. This receptor was identified in a woman aged 18-29 years with Graves disease. Donor details come from another sample of the same person, matched by shared clones. The bases read TGTGCCAGCAGTGTTATGGTAATGAACACTGAAGCTTTCTTT. It is translated as CASSVMVMNTEAFF.